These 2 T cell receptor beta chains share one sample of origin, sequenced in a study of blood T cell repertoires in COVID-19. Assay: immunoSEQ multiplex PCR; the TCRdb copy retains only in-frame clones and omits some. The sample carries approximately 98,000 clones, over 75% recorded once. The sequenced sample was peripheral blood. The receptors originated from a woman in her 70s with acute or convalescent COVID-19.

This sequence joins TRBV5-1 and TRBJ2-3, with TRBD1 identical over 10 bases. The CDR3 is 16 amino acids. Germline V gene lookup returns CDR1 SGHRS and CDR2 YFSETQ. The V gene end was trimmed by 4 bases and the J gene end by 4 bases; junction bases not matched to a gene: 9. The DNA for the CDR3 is TGCGCCAGCAGCCCGGGACAGGGGAGGCAGGCAGATACGCAGTATTTT. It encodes CASSPGQGRQADTQYF.

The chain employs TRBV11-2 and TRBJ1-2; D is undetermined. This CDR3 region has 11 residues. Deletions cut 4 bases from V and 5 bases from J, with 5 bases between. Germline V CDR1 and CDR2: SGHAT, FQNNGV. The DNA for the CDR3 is TGTGCCAGCAGCTCTTCGTATGGCTACACCTTC. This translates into CASSSSYGYTF.